These T cell receptor beta chains were read from a single sample in a study of glioma-infiltrating T cells. A single record per CDR3 protein comes from TCRdb applying MiXCR to the multiplex PCR reads. The sample carries fewer than 55,000 distinct CDR3 sequences, around 22% recorded once. The sequenced sample was glioma tissue, nonneoplastic brain tissue, or PBMCs (not recorded which). These TCRs come from a human donor with low-grade glioma or glioblastoma, undergoing nonglioma brain surgery, or in good health (not recorded which). Each CDR3 is given with its conserved first and last residue. The order of the fields is clone size, D gene, CDR3 length, V gene, J gene, CDR3 DNA, CDR3 protein. D genes are given only for firm matches. Size is stated for part of the rows, as once, few or many counts, or as a class when the clone is expanded.

many	NA	15	TRBV28	TRBJ2-5	TGTGCCAGCAGTTCAACCGGGACCGGGTGGAAGACCCAGTACTTC	CASSSTGTGWKTQYF
many	NA	13	TRBV29-1	TRBJ2-3	TGCAGCGTTGAAGATTCTCCCAAGGATACGCAGTATTTT	CSVEDSPKDTQYF
NA	TRBD1	15	TRBV18	TRBJ2-7	TGTGCCAGCTCACCTTGGACAGGGGGAGCCTACGAGCAGTACTTC	CASSPWTGGAYEQYF
many	NA	16	TRBV15	TRBJ2-3	TGTGCCACCAGCAGAGGTCATGGGGGCTCGCAAGATACGCAGTATTTT	CATSRGHGGSQDTQYF
NA	TRBD2	16	TRBV20-1	TRBJ2-1	TGCAGTGCCAGGACTAGCGGGGGGGCTAACTTGAATGAGCAGTTCTTC	CSARTSGGANLNEQFF
many	NA	14	TRBV20-1	TRBJ2-1	TGCAGTGCTAGGGGGCTAGCCGGTAGGAATGAGCAGTTCTTC	CSARGLAGRNEQFF
NA	NA	14	TRBV12-5	TRBJ1-5	TGTGCTAGTCGGGACACCAGAAGCAATCAGCCCCAGCATTTT	CASRDTRSNQPQHF
NA	NA	13	TRBV29-1	TRBJ2-5	TGCAGCGTTGATACGGGGACAAACAATGAGCAGTACTTC	CSVDTGTNNEQYF
many	NA	12	TRBV30	TRBJ2-3	TGTGCCTGGAGTATTGGGTCCGATACGCAGTATTTT	CAWSIGSDTQYF
many	NA	17	TRBV20-1	TRBJ1-3	TGCAGTGCCAGGGCCCCTCCGGGGGGGCTGAGGGGAAACACCATATATTTT	CSARAPPGGLRGNTIYF
few	NA	17	TRBV18	TRBJ2-6	TGTGCCAGCTCAACTACCGCGGACGCTTGGGGGGCCAACGTCCTGACTTTC	CASSTTADAWGANVLTF
many	NA	14	TRBV14	TRBJ2-1	TGTGCCAGCAGCCAATACGGGAGTGGGAATGAGCAGTTCTTC	CASSQYGSGNEQFF
few	TRBD1	15	TRBV19	TRBJ2-3	TGTGCCAGTAGTCCCCCGGGACAGGGAACAGATACGCAGTATTTT	CASSPPGQGTDTQYF
many	NA	10	TRBV2	TRBJ2-7	TGTGCCAGCAGGTGGAACGAGCAGTACTTC	CASRWNEQYF
many	NA	13	TRBV5-1	TRBJ2-1	TGCGCCAGCAGCCTCAGTCCCTACAATGAGCAGTTCTTC	CASSLSPYNEQFF
many	NA	16	TRBV7-6	TRBJ2-1	TGTGCCAGCACCTCTTCTCCCGCGGCTAGTAGCAATGAGCAGTTCTTC	CASTSSPAASSNEQFF
many	NA	16	TRBV2	TRBJ2-7	TGTGCCAGCAGTGACGTCGCAGCGGGTTCCTCCTACGAGCAGTACTTC	CASSDVAAGSSYEQYF
medium-sized	TRBD2	15	TRBV6-1	TRBJ2-3	TGCGCCAGCAGTGTTAGCTTCGGGGGGGCAGATACGCAGTATTTT	CASSVSFGGADTQYF
many	TRBD2	16	TRBV7-8	TRBJ2-1	TGTGCCAGCAGCTTAGCTCGGCTAGCGGGGAACAATGAGCAGTTCTTC	CASSLARLAGNNEQFF
many	NA	15	TRBV6-1	TRBJ2-6	TGTGCCAGCAGTGAACAAGGGGCTGGGGCCAACGTCCTGACTTTC	CASSEQGAGANVLTF
many	NA	14	TRBV28	TRBJ2-3	TGTGCCAGCAGTCGGGAGCGAAGCACAGATACGCAGTATTTT	CASSRERSTDTQYF
NA	TRBD1	15	TRBV12-3/TRBV12-4	TRBJ2-6	TGTGCCAGCGGACAGGGGGCGTCTGGGGCCAACGTCCTGACTTTC	CASGQGASGANVLTF
many	NA	13	TRBV28	TRBJ1-5	TGTGCCAGCAGTTTGGGGGGGGATCAGCCCCAGCATTTT	CASSLGGDQPQHF
NA	NA	14	TRBV19	TRBJ2-7	TGTGCCAGTAGTATAGGCTCAGGGACCTACGAGCAGTACTTC	CASSIGSGTYEQYF
medium-sized	NA	13	TRBV20-1	TRBJ1-6	TGCAGTACCTGGGCCGGCGTCGGGTCACCCCTCCACTTT	CSTWAGVGSPLHF
many	NA	15	TRBV4-1	TRBJ2-7	TGCGCCAGCAGCCAAGATTCCGGGGCTGGTGACGAGCAGTACTTC	CASSQDSGAGDEQYF
many	TRBD2	15	TRBV2	TRBJ2-2	TGTGCCAGCAGTGATTTCCTAGCGGGCACCGGGGAGCTGTTTTTT	CASSDFLAGTGELFF
many	NA	13	TRBV28	TRBJ1-1	TGTGCCAGCAGTTTTAGCGAGAACACTGAAGCTTTCTTT	CASSFSENTEAFF
many	TRBD1	15	TRBV20-1	TRBJ1-3	TGCAGTGCAACCGGGACAGGGGCCTCTGGAAACACCATATATTTT	CSATGTGASGNTIYF
many	NA	15	TRBV4-1	TRBJ2-3	TGCGCCAGCAGCCCCTCGGGGGGCGGGACAGATACGCAGTATTTT	CASSPSGGGTDTQYF
many	NA	13	TRBV4-1	TRBJ2-3	TGCGCCAGCAGCCCAGGAGGGGCTAATACGCAGTATTTT	CASSPGGANTQYF
few	TRBD2	19	TRBV29-1	TRBJ2-1	TGCAGCGTTGGCCACTTAGGACTAGCGGGAGGAGGCGTCTACAATGAGCAGTTCTTC	CSVGHLGLAGGGVYNEQFF
many	NA	14	TRBV12-3/TRBV12-4	TRBJ1-5	TGTGCCAGCAGGGAGGGACACGGAAATCAGCCCCAGCATTTT	CASREGHGNQPQHF
many	NA	13	TRBV7-2	TRBJ2-5	TGTGCCAGCAGCCGATTAGTCGGAGAGACCCAGTACTTC	CASSRLVGETQYF
many	TRBD1	14	TRBV6-1	TRBJ2-7	TGTGCCAGCAGTCCCCCCCAGGGACAGGGGGAGCAGTACTTC	CASSPPQGQGEQYF
many	TRBD1	16	TRBV4-2	TRBJ2-2	TGTGCCAGCAGCCAAGTTGGACAGGGCCGGACCGGGGAGCTGTTTTTT	CASSQVGQGRTGELFF
many	NA	14	TRBV19	TRBJ1-5	TGTGCCAGTAGTATGGCAGGCGGCAATCAGCCCCAGCATTTT	CASSMAGGNQPQHF